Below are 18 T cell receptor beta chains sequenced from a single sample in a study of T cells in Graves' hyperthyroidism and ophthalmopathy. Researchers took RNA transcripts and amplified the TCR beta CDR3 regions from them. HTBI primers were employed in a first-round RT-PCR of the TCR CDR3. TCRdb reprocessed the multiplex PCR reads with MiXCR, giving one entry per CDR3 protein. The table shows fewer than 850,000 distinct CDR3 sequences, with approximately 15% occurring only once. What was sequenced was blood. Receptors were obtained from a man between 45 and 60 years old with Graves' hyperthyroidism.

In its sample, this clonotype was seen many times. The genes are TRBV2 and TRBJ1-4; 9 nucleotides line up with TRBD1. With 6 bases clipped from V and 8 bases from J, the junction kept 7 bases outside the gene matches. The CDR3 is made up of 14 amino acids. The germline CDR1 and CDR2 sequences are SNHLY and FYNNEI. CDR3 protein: CASSADRGSEKLFF. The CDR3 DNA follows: TGTGCCAGCAGCGCCGACAGGGGGTCCGAAAAACTGTTTTTT.

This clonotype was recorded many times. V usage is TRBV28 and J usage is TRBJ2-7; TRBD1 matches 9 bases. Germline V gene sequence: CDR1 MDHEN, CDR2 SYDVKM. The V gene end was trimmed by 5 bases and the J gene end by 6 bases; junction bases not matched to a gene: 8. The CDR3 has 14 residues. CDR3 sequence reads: CASSPGTGRREQYF. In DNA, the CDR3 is TGTGCCAGCAGTCCCGGGACAGGGAGGCGCGAGCAGTACTTC.

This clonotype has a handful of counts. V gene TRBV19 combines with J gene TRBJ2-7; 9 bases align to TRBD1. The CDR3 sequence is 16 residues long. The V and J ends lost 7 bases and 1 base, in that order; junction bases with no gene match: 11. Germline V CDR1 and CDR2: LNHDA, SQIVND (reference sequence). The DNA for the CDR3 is TGTGCCAGTATGCCCCCTCTCGGGACAGGGTCCTACGAGCAGTACTTC. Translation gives CASMPPLGTGSYEQYF. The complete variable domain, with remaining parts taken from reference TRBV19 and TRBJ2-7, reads DGGITQSPKYLFRKEGQNVTLSCEQNLNHDAMYWYRQDPGQGLRLIYYSQIVNDFQKGDIAEGYSVSREKKESFPLTVTSAQKNPTAFYLCASMPPLGTGSYEQYFGPGTRLTVT.

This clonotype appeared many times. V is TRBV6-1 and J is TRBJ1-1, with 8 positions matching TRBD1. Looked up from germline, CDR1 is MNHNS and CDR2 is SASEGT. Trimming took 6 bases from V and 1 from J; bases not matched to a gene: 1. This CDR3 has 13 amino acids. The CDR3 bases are TGTGCCAGCAGAGGGACAGGGAACACTGAAGCTTTCTTT. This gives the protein CASRGTGNTEAFF.

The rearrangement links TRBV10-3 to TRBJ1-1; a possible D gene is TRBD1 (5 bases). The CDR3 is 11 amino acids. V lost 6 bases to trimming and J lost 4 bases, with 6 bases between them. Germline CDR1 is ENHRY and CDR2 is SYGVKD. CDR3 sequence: CAIRTGTEAFF. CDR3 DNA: TGTGCCATCAGAACAGGCACTGAAGCTTTCTTT.

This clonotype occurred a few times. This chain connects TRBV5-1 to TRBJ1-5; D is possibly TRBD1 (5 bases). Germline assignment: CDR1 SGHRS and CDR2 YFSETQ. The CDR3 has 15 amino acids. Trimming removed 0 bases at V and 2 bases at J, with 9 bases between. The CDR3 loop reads CASSLAGQGNQPQHF. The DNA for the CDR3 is TGCGCCAGCAGCTTGGCCGGACAAGGCAATCAGCCCCAGCATTTT.

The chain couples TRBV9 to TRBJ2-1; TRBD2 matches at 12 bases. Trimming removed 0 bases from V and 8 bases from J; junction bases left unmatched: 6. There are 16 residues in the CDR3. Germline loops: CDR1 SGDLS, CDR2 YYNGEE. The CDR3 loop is CASSVGLAGGEDEQFF. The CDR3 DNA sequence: TGTGCCAGCAGCGTAGGTCTAGCGGGAGGGGAGGATGAGCAGTTCTTC.

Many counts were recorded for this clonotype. CDR3 DNA sequence: TGTGCCAGCAGACCACAGGGACTCAATGAAGCTTTCTTT. This encodes CASRPQGLNEAFF. The rearrangement uses TRBV2 and TRBJ1-1; possible D gene TRBD1, 6 bases. This CDR3 is built from 13 residues. The germline V gene encodes CDR1 SNHLY and CDR2 FYNNEI. V lost 6 bases and J lost 7, with 15 bases in between.

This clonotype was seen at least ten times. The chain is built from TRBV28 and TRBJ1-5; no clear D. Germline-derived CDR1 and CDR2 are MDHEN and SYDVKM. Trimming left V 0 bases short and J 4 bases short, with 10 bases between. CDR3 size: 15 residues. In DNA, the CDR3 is TGTGCCAGCAGTTTATGGGCCCGAGGGAATCAGCCCCAGCATTTT. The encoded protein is CASSLWARGNQPQHF.

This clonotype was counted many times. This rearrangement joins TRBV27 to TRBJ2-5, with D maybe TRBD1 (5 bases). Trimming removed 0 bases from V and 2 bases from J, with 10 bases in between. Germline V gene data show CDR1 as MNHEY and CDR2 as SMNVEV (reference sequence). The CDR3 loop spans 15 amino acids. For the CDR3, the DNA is TGTGCCAGCAGTTTATCGAGGCAGGGTCAAGAGACCCAGTACTTC. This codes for CASSLSRQGQETQYF.

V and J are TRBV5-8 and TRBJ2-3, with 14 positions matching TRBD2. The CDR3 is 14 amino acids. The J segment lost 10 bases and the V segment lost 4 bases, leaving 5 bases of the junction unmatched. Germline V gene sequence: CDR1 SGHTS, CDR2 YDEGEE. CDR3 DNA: TGTGCCAGCAGCACTGGGACTAGCGGGAGCTCGCAGTATTTT. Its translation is CASSTGTSGSSQYF.

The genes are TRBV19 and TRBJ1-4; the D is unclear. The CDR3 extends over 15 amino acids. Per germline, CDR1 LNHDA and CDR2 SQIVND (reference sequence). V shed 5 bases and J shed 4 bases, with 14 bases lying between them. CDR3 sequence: CASSAGPLRNEKLFF. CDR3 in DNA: TGTGCCAGTAGTGCCGGACCGCTCCGTAATGAAAAACTGTTTTTT.

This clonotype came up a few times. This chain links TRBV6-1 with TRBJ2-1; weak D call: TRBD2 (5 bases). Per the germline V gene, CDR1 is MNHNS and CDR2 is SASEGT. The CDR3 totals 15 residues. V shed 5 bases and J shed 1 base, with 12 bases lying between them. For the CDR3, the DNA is TGTGCCAGCAGTACACTAGGAAAGTCCTACAATGAGCAGTTCTTC. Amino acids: CASSTLGKSYNEQFF.

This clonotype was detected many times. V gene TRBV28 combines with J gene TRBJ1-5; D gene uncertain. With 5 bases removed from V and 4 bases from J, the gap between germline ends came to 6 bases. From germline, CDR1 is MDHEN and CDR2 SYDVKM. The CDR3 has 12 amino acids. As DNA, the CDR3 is TGTGCCAGCAGTGTCGGGAATCAGCCCCAGCATTTT. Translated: CASSVGNQPQHF.

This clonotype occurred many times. The CDR3: CASSYLTTSGRSYEQYF. The CDR3 DNA follows: TGTGCCAGCAGTTACCTAACGACTAGCGGGAGGTCCTACGAGCAGTACTTC. The chain carries TRBV6-1 and TRBJ2-7; 13 nucleotides line up with TRBD2. Per germline, CDR1 MNHNS and CDR2 SASEGT. V lost 5 bases, J lost 1 base, and 8 bases stayed unmatched. CDR3 size: 17 residues.

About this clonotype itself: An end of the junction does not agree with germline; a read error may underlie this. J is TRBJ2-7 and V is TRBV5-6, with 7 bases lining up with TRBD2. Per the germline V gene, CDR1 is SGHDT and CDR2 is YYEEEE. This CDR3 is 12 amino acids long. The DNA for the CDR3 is TGTGCCAGCAGCTTCAGGGACTACGAGCGGTACTTC. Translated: CASSFRDYERYF.

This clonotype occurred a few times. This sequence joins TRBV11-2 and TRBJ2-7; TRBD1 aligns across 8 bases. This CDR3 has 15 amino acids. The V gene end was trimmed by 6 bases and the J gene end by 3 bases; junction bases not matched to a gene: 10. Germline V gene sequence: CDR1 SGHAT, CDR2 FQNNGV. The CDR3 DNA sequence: TGTGCCAGCAGTCCGCCGGGACAGGAGTACTACGAGCAGTACTTC. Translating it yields CASSPPGQEYYEQYF.

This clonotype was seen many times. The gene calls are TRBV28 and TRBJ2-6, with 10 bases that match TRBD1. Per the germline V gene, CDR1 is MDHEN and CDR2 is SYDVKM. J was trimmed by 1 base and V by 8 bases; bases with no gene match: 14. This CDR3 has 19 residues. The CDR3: CASGTPTGGAESGANVLTF. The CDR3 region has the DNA TGTGCCAGCGGAACCCCGACAGGGGGCGCCGAGTCTGGGGCCAACGTCCTGACTTTC.